This T cell receptor beta chain comes out of a study of human T cells and chemical hapten exposure. Time point in this sample: pre-sensitization, week 0. Treatment: therapeutic diphenylcyclopropenone sensitization with weekly scalp DPC. Someone pulled total RNA out of unfractionated whole blood. This clonotype turned up a few times. What it recognizes is unknown. Unique molecular identifiers were attached to individual cDNA molecules within the library. TCRdb itself ran the RACE reads through MiXCR, one entry per CDR3 protein. The table includes 270,000 or so distinct CDR3 sequences, around 7.3% detected once. Study-wide results and caveats: DPC sensitization did not alter TCRs above 1 in 1000 frequency. Because they had alopecia, donors may respond immunologically unlike healthy people.

Trimming cost V 0 bases and J 6 bases, with 10 bases left between them. The CDR3 is 13 residues long. Germline V gives CDR1 SGHKS, CDR2 YYEKEE (reference sequence). The material sequenced was whole blood, taken in connection with sensitization to the hapten diphenylcyclopropenone (DPC). The sequence came from a man aged 18-30 years with alopecia areata. Some clones in this sample may be carry-over from other donors' samples. The chain recombines TRBV5-5 with TRBJ2-7, with D unresolved. CDR3 sequence (DNA): TGTGCCAGCAGCTTGGTCTCCAGGAGCGAGCAGTACGTC. Translation gives CASSLVSRSEQYV.